These T cell receptor beta chains were read from a single sample in a study of cytotoxic CD8 clonotypes in ibrutinib-treated CLL. Generated by immunoSEQ multiplex PCR, the TCRdb table keeps only in-frame clones and is missing some. The table shows 250,000 to 350,000 clones, with roughly four fifths occurring only once. The input for sequencing was PBMCs, taken at disease progression, from a patient treated with ibrutinib. These receptors were collected from a human donor with chronic lymphocytic leukemia. CDR3s include the opening cysteine and the closing phenylalanine or tryptophan. The D gene is left open where the match is weak. The size of a clone is reported for some rows only, either as once, few or many, or as a class for expanded clones.

CDR3 protein	CDR3 DNA	D gene	clone size	V gene	J gene
CSAHPPEGWVNTEAFF	TGCAGCGCCCACCCACCCGAGGGGTGGGTGAACACTGAAGCTTTCTTT	.	.	TRBV29-1	TRBJ1-1
CASSGRAGGTDTQYF	TGTGCCAGTAGTGGCCGGGCAGGGGGCACAGATACGCAGTATTTT	.	.	TRBV19	TRBJ2-3
CASSQEGLGTGELFF	TGCGCCAGCAGCCAAGAAGGATTGGGCACCGGGGAGCTGTTTTTT	.	few	TRBV4-1	TRBJ2-2
CASSLGRPNEQFF	TGTGCCAGCAGCTTAGGAAGACCCAATGAGCAGTTCTTC	.	.	TRBV7-9	TRBJ2-1
CATAGDEGQYNEQFF	TGTGCCACCGCGGGGGACGAGGGGCAGTACAATGAGCAGTTCTTC	TRBD2	.	TRBV10-3	TRBJ2-1
CASSVRGWGTEAFF	TGTGCCAGCAGCGTACGGGGCTGGGGCACTGAAGCTTTCTTT	.	once	TRBV9	TRBJ1-1
CSVDRAQETQYF	TGCAGCGTTGACAGGGCCCAAGAGACCCAGTACTTC	.	few	TRBV29-1	TRBJ2-5
CASSLVRDEQFF	TGTGCCAGCAGCTTGGTTCGGGATGAGCAGTTCTTC	.	.	TRBV5-8	TRBJ2-1
CASSPEGDSNQPQHF	TGCGCCAGCAGCCCCGAAGGGGACAGCAATCAGCCCCAGCATTTT	.	.	TRBV5-1	TRBJ1-5
CASSLGTSGSTNEQYF	TGTGCCAGCAGCCTAGGGACTAGCGGGAGTACCAACGAGCAGTACTTC	TRBD2	.	TRBV27	TRBJ2-7
CASSPGQIYGYTF	TGTGCCAGCTCACCAGGGCAAATCTATGGCTACACCTTC	.	.	TRBV18	TRBJ1-2
CASRQGQGPRLYEQYF	TGTGCCAGCAGGCAGGGACAGGGGCCGAGGCTCTACGAGCAGTACTTC	TRBD1	once	TRBV5-5	TRBJ2-7
CAGPPGSGGRYNEQFF	TGTGCCGGCCCGCCAGGTAGCGGGGGTCGATACAATGAGCAGTTCTTC	TRBD2	.	TRBV7-2	TRBJ2-1
CASSPPPGQGNEKLFF	TGTGCCAGCAGTCCCCCTCCGGGACAGGGGAATGAAAAACTGTTTTTT	TRBD1	.	TRBV6-6	TRBJ1-4
CASSLEASEGSPLHF	TGTGCCAGCAGCTTAGAAGCGTCCGAGGGGTCACCCCTCCACTTT	.	.	TRBV7-6	TRBJ1-6
CASIRQGAFGYGYTF	TGTGCCAGCATTAGACAGGGGGCTTTCGGCTATGGCTACACCTTC	TRBD1	.	TRBV2	TRBJ1-2
CASSLVGTSDFYEQYF	TGCGCCAGCAGCTTGGTTGGGACTAGCGACTTCTACGAGCAGTACTTC	TRBD2	.	TRBV5-1	TRBJ2-7
CASSSSGGVETQYF	TGTGCCAGCAGCTCTAGCGGGGGGGTCGAGACCCAGTACTTC	TRBD2	.	TRBV9	TRBJ2-5